This T cell receptor (beta chain) was recorded in a study of CD8 T cells in Susac syndrome. CDR1 MGHRA and CDR2 YSYEKL come from the germline V gene. The CDR3 runs 13 residues. Losses at the gene ends were 4 bases for V and 1 base for J; bases not matched to a gene: 0. Peripheral blood CD8+ and CD4+ T cells were profiled by TCR beta sequencing. Negative isolation yielded the CD8+ and CD4+ T cells, while FACS enriched the TEMRA cells. Random hexamers were used to reverse transcribe an amount of roughly 0.5 to 1 ug RNA. MiXCR, run by TCRdb on the immunoSEQ multiplex PCR reads, gives a single entry per CDR3 protein. This table holds 150,000 to 180,000 distinct CDR3 sequences, approximately 94% found once.

The material sequenced was CD8+ T cells from PBMCs. This clonotype was obtained from a human donor with multiple sclerosis. The V call is TRBV4-1, the J call TRBJ2-5; TRBD2 agrees at 7 bases. CDR3 sequence reads: CASSRTSQETQYF. CDR3 DNA sequence: TGCGCCAGCAGCCGGACTAGCCAAGAGACCCAGTACTTC.